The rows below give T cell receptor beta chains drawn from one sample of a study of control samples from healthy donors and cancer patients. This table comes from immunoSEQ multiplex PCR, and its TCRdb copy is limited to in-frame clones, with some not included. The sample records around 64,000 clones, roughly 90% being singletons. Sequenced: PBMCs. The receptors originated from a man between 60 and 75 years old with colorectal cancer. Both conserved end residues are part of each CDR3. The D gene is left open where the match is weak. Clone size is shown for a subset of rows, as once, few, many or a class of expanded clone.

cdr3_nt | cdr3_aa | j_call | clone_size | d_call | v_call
TGTGCCAGCAGTTCTTACGGGACAGGGGGCGTCAACGAGCAGTACTTC | CASSSYGTGGVNEQYF | TRBJ2-7 | - | TRBD1 | TRBV27
TGTGCCAGCAGTTTGGGCATGCCCGGGGAGCTGTTTTTT | CASSLGMPGELFF | TRBJ2-2 | - | - | TRBV27
TGCGCCAGCAGCACCAGAGGGACTAGCGGGGGGGGTGCGCAGTTCTTC | CASSTRGTSGGGAQFF | TRBJ2-1 | once | TRBD2 | TRBV4-1
TGCGCCAGCAGCCAAGATAGGAGGTCCGATCTAGGCTATGAGCAGTTCTTC | CASSQDRRSDLGYEQFF | TRBJ2-1 | few | - | TRBV4-3
TGTGCCACCAGCAGGGACAGGGGGTACGAGCAGTACTTC | CATSRDRGYEQYF | TRBJ2-7 | once | TRBD1 | TRBV15
TGTGCCAGCAGCTTAGCAGGGGAGGGTGGCTACACCTTC | CASSLAGEGGYTF | TRBJ1-2 | - | - | TRBV7-9
TGTGCCTGGAGTGTAGAATTTCCAGGGGTCACCGGGGAGCTGTTTTTT | CAWSVEFPGVTGELFF | TRBJ2-2 | - | - | TRBV30
TGTGCCAGCAGCCCCACCGGCGCTGAAGCTTTCTTT | CASSPTGAEAFF | TRBJ1-1 | medium-sized | - | TRBV9
TGTGCCAGCAGCTTAAACCTCGGCGGTGGTGAAGCTTTCTTT | CASSLNLGGGEAFF | TRBJ1-1 | few | - | TRBV11-2
TGTGCCAGCTCACCGAGAGCCGGGACCCCGAACACTGAAGCTTTCTTT | CASSPRAGTPNTEAFF | TRBJ1-1 | - | - | TRBV18
TGTGCCAGCAGTGAACCGTCGAGGGCCGAGGGATATGGCTACACCTTC | CASSEPSRAEGYGYTF | TRBJ1-2 | - | - | TRBV6-1
TGTGCCAGCTCACGGGGACAGGGACAGATCTACGAGCAGTACTTC | CASSRGQGQIYEQYF | TRBJ2-7 | - | TRBD1 | TRBV18
TGTGCCAGCAGTGTTCAGGGGGTAGATACGCAGTATTTT | CASSVQGVDTQYF | TRBJ2-3 | once | TRBD1 | TRBV12-3/TRBV12-4
TGTGCCAGCAGTGCGGGGACTCCTTTCTGGGAGCAGTTCTTC | CASSAGTPFWEQFF | TRBJ2-1 | - | - | TRBV6-2/TRBV6-3
TGTGCCAGCAGCTTATCTAAGCAGCCAGGGGAGACCCAGTACTTC | CASSLSKQPGETQYF | TRBJ2-5 | - | - | TRBV7-2
TGCGCCAGCAGCTTGGGCATCCAACAGTTCCACCAAGAGACCCAGTACTTC | CASSLGIQQFHQETQYF | TRBJ2-5 | once | - | TRBV5-1
TGTGCCAGCAGCCAACCAGGACAGGCAGCTAATGAAAAACTGTTTTTT | CASSQPGQAANEKLFF | TRBJ1-4 | few | TRBD1 | TRBV3-1/TRBV3-2
TGTGCCAGCAGTTACCTAGGGACGGCATACAATGAGCAGTTCTTC | CASSYLGTAYNEQFF | TRBJ2-1 | - | - | TRBV6-2/TRBV6-3
TGTGCCAGCAGCTTGGGGTTGGGGTCGCTTGAGCAGTACTTC | CASSLGLGSLEQYF | TRBJ2-7 | - | - | TRBV11-2
TGTGCCAGCAGCGTAGGGCCAGGACCGGATCGACTAAACACCGGGGAGCTGTTTTTT | CASSVGPGPDRLNTGELFF | TRBJ2-2 | - | - | TRBV9
TGTGCCAGCAGCCCTGGGGACAAGAACTATGGCTACACCTTC | CASSPGDKNYGYTF | TRBJ1-2 | - | - | TRBV28
TGCAGCGTGGCTCCGGGACAGCGCCCAGGGGGAGAGACCCAGTACTTC | CSVAPGQRPGGETQYF | TRBJ2-5 | - | TRBD1 | TRBV29-1
TGTGCCAGCAGCCAGTGGACTAGAGGGCATGAGCAGTTCTTC | CASSQWTRGHEQFF | TRBJ2-1 | - | TRBD2 | TRBV7-9
TGTGCCAGCTCACCACGAGGGGCTTTGGACGAGCAGTACTTC | CASSPRGALDEQYF | TRBJ2-7 | - | - | TRBV18
TGTGCCAGTAGTTCCGGACAGCTTGGCTACACCTTC | CASSSGQLGYTF | TRBJ1-2 | - | - | TRBV19
TGTGCCAGCAGCGCCGGACCGGAGGAGACCCAGTACTTC | CASSAGPEETQYF | TRBJ2-5 | once | - | TRBV9
TGTGCCAGCAGTTTTCTCACAGATACGCAGTATTTT | CASSFLTDTQYF | TRBJ2-3 | - | - | TRBV12-3/TRBV12-4
TGCGCCAGCAGCCAAGTAGTAGGATCGAACACCGGGGAGCTGTTTTTT | CASSQVVGSNTGELFF | TRBJ2-2 | - | - | TRBV4-1
TGTGCCAGCAGTGAGAGGGGGATCGGCAATCAGCCCCAGCATTTT | CASSERGIGNQPQHF | TRBJ1-5 | - | - | TRBV2
TGTGCCAGCAGCTTCGGGGACGAGCAGTACTTC | CASSFGDEQYF | TRBJ2-7 | - | - | TRBV11-2
TGTGCCAGCAGCTCAAGCGCAGGGGGCATTAACTATGGCTACACCTTC | CASSSSAGGINYGYTF | TRBJ1-2 | - | TRBD1 | TRBV7-2
TGTGCCAGCAGCCATCTAGCGGGGGGAGAAGAGACCCAGTACTTC | CASSHLAGGEETQYF | TRBJ2-5 | - | TRBD2 | TRBV4-2
TGTGCCAGCAGTGAGTTTTATCTCTCCGCAACTAATGAAAAACTGTTTTTT | CASSEFYLSATNEKLFF | TRBJ1-4 | - | - | TRBV2
TGTGCCAGCAGCCCCAGCGGGAGGGGAAACACCATATATTTT | CASSPSGRGNTIYF | TRBJ1-3 | - | - | TRBV3-1/TRBV3-2
TGTGCCAGTAGTATCAGGGGATTCGACCAGCCCCAGCATTTT | CASSIRGFDQPQHF | TRBJ1-5 | - | - | TRBV19
TGTGCCAGCAGCCGCCAGGGAGTTCAGGAGACCCAGTACTTC | CASSRQGVQETQYF | TRBJ2-5 | - | - | TRBV11-3
TGCAGCGTCTCACTCGGGGTGCAGTACTTC | CSVSLGVQYF | TRBJ2-7 | - | - | TRBV29-1
TGTGCCAGCAGCCGGGTCGGAGGGACGTTGTATGGCGAGCAGTACTTC | CASSRVGGTLYGEQYF | TRBJ2-7 | - | - | TRBV11-2
TGTGCCAGCAGCTTAATTTCCAACACCGGGGAGCTGTTTTTT | CASSLISNTGELFF | TRBJ2-2 | - | - | TRBV7-8
TGTGCCAGCAGTTTCCCCCCAGGGACGCAGTATTTT | CASSFPPGTQYF | TRBJ2-3 | - | - | TRBV27
TGCGCCAGCAGACCACGACAGGGCAATCAGCCCCAGCATTTT | CASRPRQGNQPQHF | TRBJ1-5 | - | - | TRBV10-2
TGCGCCAGCAGCCAACCTGGATGGTCGGAAGGCTACACCTTC | CASSQPGWSEGYTF | TRBJ1-2 | - | - | TRBV4-1
TGCGCCAGCAGCCAAAGGACAGGGGGCGGGAATGAAAAACTGTTTTTT | CASSQRTGGGNEKLFF | TRBJ1-4 | - | TRBD1 | TRBV4-1
TGTGCCAGCAGTTACGAGGGGGCCGGCACTGAAGCTTTCTTT | CASSYEGAGTEAFF | TRBJ1-1 | - | TRBD1 | TRBV6-5
TGTGCCAGCAGTTCATGGGGGGGCCTCGGAGAGACCCAGTACTTC | CASSSWGGLGETQYF | TRBJ2-5 | - | - | TRBV7-2
TGCGCCAGCAGCCAAGCGGCAGGGACGGGGTACGAGCAGTACTTC | CASSQAAGTGYEQYF | TRBJ2-7 | few | - | TRBV4-3
TGTGCCAGCAGCTTAGCAGGAGCTAATGAAAAACTGTTTTTT | CASSLAGANEKLFF | TRBJ1-4 | - | - | TRBV7-2
TGTGCCAGTAGTATAGCAGGGGGCGTCATCCAAGAGACCCAGTACTTC | CASSIAGGVIQETQYF | TRBJ2-5 | - | TRBD1 | TRBV19
TGTGCCAGCAACACGGGTCTTAGCAATCAGCCCCAGCATTTT | CASNTGLSNQPQHF | TRBJ1-5 | - | - | TRBV7-9
TGTGCCAGCAGTTTAAAGGGGGTGGGTTCCGACGAGCAGTACTTC | CASSLKGVGSDEQYF | TRBJ2-7 | once | - | TRBV27